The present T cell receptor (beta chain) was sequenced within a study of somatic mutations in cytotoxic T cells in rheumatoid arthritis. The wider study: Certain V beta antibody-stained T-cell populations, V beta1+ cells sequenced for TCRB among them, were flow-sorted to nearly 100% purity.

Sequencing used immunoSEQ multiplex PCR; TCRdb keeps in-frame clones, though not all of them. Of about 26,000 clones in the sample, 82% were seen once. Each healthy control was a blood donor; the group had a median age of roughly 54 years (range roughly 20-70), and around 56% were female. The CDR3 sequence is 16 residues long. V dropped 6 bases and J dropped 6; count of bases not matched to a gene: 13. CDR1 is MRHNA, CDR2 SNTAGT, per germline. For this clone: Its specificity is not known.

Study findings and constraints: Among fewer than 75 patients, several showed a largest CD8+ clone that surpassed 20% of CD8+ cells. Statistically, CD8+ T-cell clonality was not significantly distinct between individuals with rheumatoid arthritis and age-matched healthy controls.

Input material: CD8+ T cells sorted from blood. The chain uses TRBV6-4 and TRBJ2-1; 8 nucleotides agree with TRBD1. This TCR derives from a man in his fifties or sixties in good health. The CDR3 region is CASSPGAGGGSNEQFF. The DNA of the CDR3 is TGTGCCAGCAGCCCAGGCGCAGGGGGCGGAAGCAATGAGCAGTTCTTC.